These 2 T cell receptor beta chains came from one sample sequenced in a study of PD-1 blockade in classical Hodgkin lymphoma. Some clones are missing from TCRdb's copy, which holds only in-frame ones; the method was immunoSEQ multiplex PCR. The sample shows 40,000 to 55,000 clones, around four fifths of them seen only once. The sample's time point: cycle 4 day 1 (C4D1), after more than five weeks of nivolumab. Relapse was seen in all patients after autologous stem cell transplantation, and brentuximab vedotin exposure was variable. Here the sequenced sample was peripheral blood mononuclear cells (PBMCs), taken before the fourth cycle of nivolumab. The receptors originated from a human donor with classical Hodgkin lymphoma.

The CDR3 nucleotides are TGCGCCAGCAGCGGGACAGCCCTCACCGGGGAGCTGTTTTTT. Encoded protein: CASSGTALTGELFF. The chain combines TRBV5-1 with TRBJ2-2; TRBD1 matches at 7 bases. The V and J ends lost 4 bases and 4 bases, in that order; junction bases with no gene match: 4. This CDR3 comprises 14 residues. Germline V gives CDR1 SGHRS, CDR2 YFSETQ.

The table lists this clone with a few counts. The DNA for the CDR3 is TGTGCCAGCAGTCCAGGGTGGGCGAACACTGAAGCTTTCTTT. Its translation is CASSPGWANTEAFF. The rearrangement links TRBV6-5 to TRBJ1-1; perhaps TRBD1 as D (5 bases). The germline V and J ends were trimmed by 5 bases and 1 base, with 11 bases remaining between them. CDR1 MNHEY and CDR2 SVGAGI come from the germline V gene. This CDR3 is 14 amino acids long.